The sequence of this TCR beta chain was determined in a study of cytomegalovirus exposure and HLA in healthy donors. With 60 Vbeta and 13 Jbeta primers, the PCR was carried out. Method: immunoSEQ multiplex PCR; TCRdb's copy keeps in-frame clones and lacks some. The repertoire holds 110,000 to 150,000 clones, with roughly four fifths as singletons. This clone was found a few times. The antigen remains undetermined. V was pared by 4 bases and J by 9 bases, with 10 bases between. The germline V gene encodes CDR1 MDHEN and CDR2 SYDVKM. The CDR3 runs to 12 residues. Study-level points and caveats: Some V segments could not be told apart, so they were left out, TRBV6-2 and TRBV6-3 among them. Within the data, a cluster of highly shared sequence variants was likely a sequencing artifact. In a later analysis, TCR beta V- and J-gene trimming was associated with a missense DCLRE1C variant.

This receptor was identified in a man younger than 35 in good health and CMV-seropositive. The sequenced material came from PBMCs. The rearrangement links TRBV28 to TRBJ1-5; D uncertain. The CDR3 coding sequence is TGTGCCAGCAGTTCCCCGACGGGGCCCCAGCATTTT. Protein: CASSSPTGPQHF.